The 8 T cell receptor beta chains listed next were all sequenced from one sample in a study of blood T cell repertoires in COVID-19. Some clones are missing from TCRdb's copy, which holds only in-frame ones; the method was immunoSEQ multiplex PCR. Of tens of thousands of clones listed, 86% were seen once; the top ten hold around a sixth. Sequenced: peripheral blood. The source is a man at least 80 years old in a cohort sampled during active COVID-19.

The J gene is TRBJ2-7, the V gene TRBV4-2, with TRBD1 matching 7 bases. CDR1 is LGHNA and CDR2 is YNFKEQ in the germline V gene. V shed 4 bases and J 6 bases; nucleotides not matched to a gene: 9. The CDR3 totals 14 residues. Here the CDR3 reads CASSPRTDRTEQYF. As DNA, the CDR3 is TGTGCCAGCAGCCCCCGAACGGACAGGACCGAGCAGTACTTC.

V and J are TRBV28 and TRBJ1-4; TRBD1 aligns across 9 bases. Germline loops: CDR1 MDHEN, CDR2 SYDVKM. The CDR3 runs 16 residues. Trimming cost V 4 bases and J 7 bases; bases outside gene matches: 10. In DNA, the CDR3 is TGTGCCAGCAGTTCGAACCAACAGGGGGCTGGTGAAAAACTGTTTTTT. It specifies CASSSNQQGAGEKLFF.

The V gene is TRBV5-1, the J gene TRBJ2-3; D gene uncertain. This CDR3 region has 13 residues. Per the germline V gene, CDR1 is SGHRS and CDR2 is YFSETQ. The V and J ends lost 4 bases and 0 bases respectively, with 6 bases between them. This CDR3 reads CASSGTSTDTQYF. For the CDR3, the DNA is TGCGCCAGCAGCGGCACGAGCACAGATACGCAGTATTTT. The variable domain in full, with the rest retrieved from reference TRBV5-1 and TRBJ2-3, is KAGVTQTPRYLIKTRGQQVTLSCSPISGHRSVSWYQQTPGQGLQFLFEYFSETQRNKGNFPGRFSGRQFSNSRSEMNVSTLELGDSALYLCASSGTSTDTQYFGPGTRLTVL.

The chain joins TRBV7-2 to TRBJ2-2, with 13 bases identical to TRBD2. CDR3 length: 18 residues. Germline CDR1 is SGHTA and CDR2 is FQGNSA. V was clipped by 10 bases and J by 4 bases; unmatched bases: 15. CDR3 protein: CAIPPGLAGFVSTGELFF. CDR3 sequence (DNA): TGTGCCATTCCTCCGGGACTAGCGGGGTTTGTTAGCACCGGGGAGCTGTTTTTT.

The chain links TRBV2 to TRBJ2-7; TRBD2 matches 14 bases. Germline V gives CDR1 SNHLY, CDR2 FYNNEI. The V and J ends lost 6 bases and 7 bases, in that order; junction bases with no gene match: 8. The CDR3 loop spans 15 amino acids. The CDR3 spells CASRGGLAGVGEQYF. The CDR3, as DNA: TGTGCCAGCAGAGGGGGACTAGCGGGGGTAGGGGAGCAGTACTTC.

CDR3 sequence: CASRETGDYGYTF. The DNA of the CDR3 is TGTGCCAGCAGAGAGACAGGGGACTATGGCTACACCTTC. The chain is built from TRBV6-5 and TRBJ1-2; 8 bases fit TRBD1. V lost 6 bases to trimming and J lost 3 bases; unmatched junction nucleotides: 3. CDR1 is MNHEY, CDR2 SVGAGI, per germline. CDR3 size: 13 residues.

This clone has a handful of counts. CDR3 sequence reads: CASSARVGYGYTF. The CDR3 DNA reads as TGTGCCAGCAGTGCCAGGGTCGGCTATGGCTACACCTTC. The chain recombines TRBV27 with TRBJ1-2; the D gene is possibly TRBD1 (5 bases). Trimming removed 5 bases from V and 4 bases from J, with 11 bases in between. In germline, CDR1 is MNHEY, CDR2 SMNVEV (reference sequence). The CDR3 length is 13 residues.

The chain carries TRBV9 and TRBJ1-1, with D unclear. The V end was cut by 1 base, the J end by 3 bases, with 28 bases between. Germline assignment: CDR1 SGDLS and CDR2 YYNGEE. The length of the CDR3 is 20 residues. CDR3 coding DNA: TGTGCCAGCAGCGTAACTCAACACTGGGCCCACGCCCTCGGGGACACTGAAGCTTTCTTT. Translated: CASSVTQHWAHALGDTEAFF.